Below are 19 T cell receptor beta chains sequenced from a single sample in a study of immune evolution from preneoplasia to lung adenocarcinoma. Assay used: immunoSEQ multiplex PCR; TCRdb lists only in-frame clones, some missing. Seen here are 4,500 to 7,000 clones, roughly two thirds observed once, and the top ten hold 20% to 25%. Sequenced material: FFPE adjacent normal lung tissue. These receptors were collected from a person of 80 years or more with lung adenocarcinoma.

The chain links TRBV5-4 to TRBJ1-1; D perhaps matches TRBD1 (6 bases). CDR1 and CDR2 from the germline V gene are SGHNT and YYREEE (reference sequence). V lost 5 bases to trimming and J lost 1 base, with 15 bases between them. The CDR3 is 15 amino acids. DNA of the CDR3: TGTGCCAGCAGTCCGGGGGGCGCGGGGAACACTGAAGCTTTCTTT. As protein: CASSPGGAGNTEAFF.

This chain links TRBV20-1 with TRBJ1-2, with a possible D match to TRBD1 (6 bases). The germline gives CDR1 DFQATT, CDR2 SNEGSKA (reference sequence). With 4 bases removed from V and 6 bases from J, the gap between germline ends came to 6 bases. The CDR3 sequence is 10 residues long. CDR3 loop: CSANRDGYTF. In DNA, the CDR3 is TGCAGTGCTAACAGGGATGGCTACACCTTC.

CDR3 DNA: TGTGCCAGCAGCCAAAACAGGGGGCCTAGCTCCTATAATTCACCCCTCCACTTT. Encoded protein: CASSQNRGPSSYNSPLHF. The chain joins TRBV5-8 to TRBJ1-6, with TRBD1 matching over 9 bases. The CDR3 is 18 residues long. Germline lookup yields CDR1 SGHTS and CDR2 YDEGEE. J lost 0 bases, V lost 4 bases, and 8 bases had no gene match.

This clone was recorded a few times. One junction end does not reproduce the germline sequence, and a read error may be involved. This rearrangement joins TRBV7-7 to TRBJ2-7; TRBD2 agrees at 8 bases. The CDR3 runs to 14 residues. The V gene's germline CDR1 is SSHAT and CDR2 FNYEAQ (reference sequence). CDR3 DNA sequence: TGTGCTAGCAGCCCGGGGGGGGCCCACTACGAGCAGTACTTC. This sequence encodes CASSPGGAHYEQYF. Looking up the rest from reference TRBV7-7 and TRBJ2-7 gives the full variable domain: GAGVSQSPRYKVTKRGQDVTLRCDPISSHATLYWYQQALGQGPEFLTYFNYEAQPDKSGLPSDRFSAERPEGSISTLTIQRTEQRDSAMYRCASSPGGAHYEQYFGPGTRLTVT.

In its sample, this clone is medium-sized (0.01 to 0.1%). V and J are TRBV11-3 and TRBJ2-7, with D possibly TRBD2 on 5 matching bases. V lost 5 bases and J lost 3, with 8 bases in between. The CDR3 is made up of 12 amino acids. From germline, CDR1 is SGHNT and CDR2 YENEEA. CDR3: CASSETSYEQYF. The CDR3 nucleotides are TGTGCCAGCAGCGAAACTAGCTACGAGCAGTACTTC. The full variable domain, completed using reference TRBV11-3 and TRBJ2-7, is EAGVVQSPRYKIIEKKQPVAFWCNPISGHNTLYWYLQNLGQGPELLIRYENEEAVDDSQLPKDRFSAERLKGVDSTLKIQPAELGDSAVYLCASSETSYEQYFGPGTRLTVT.

This clone was seen a few times. The chain links TRBV6-6 to TRBJ2-1; 7 nucleotides line up with TRBD1. The CDR3 is 14 residues long. Losses at the gene ends were 6 bases for V and 5 bases for J; bases not matched to a gene: 7. Germline V gene sequence: CDR1 MNHNY, CDR2 SVGAGI (reference sequence). CDR3 region: CASRLTGTHNEQFF. The CDR3 nucleotides are TGTGCCAGCAGGTTGACAGGGACGCACAATGAGCAGTTCTTC.

V gene TRBV4-3 combines with J gene TRBJ1-6, with D possibly matching TRBD1 (5 bases). CDR3 length equals 14 residues. The germline gives CDR1 LGHNA, CDR2 YSLEER. Trimming shortened V by 0 bases and J by 12 bases, and 12 bases separated the two germline ends. Here the CDR3 DNA reads TGCGCCAGCAGCCAAGAGGGGGGGAGGGTACCCCTCCACTTT. Translating gives CASSQEGGRVPLHF.

The V and J genes are TRBV4-2 and TRBJ1-5; D ambiguous. Germline values: CDR1 LGHNA, CDR2 YNFKEQ. The CDR3 is 13 residues long. V was cut by 3 bases and J by 5 bases, with 8 bases left in between. The CDR3 bases are TGTGCCAGCAGCCAGGAATTAGATCAGCCCCAGCATTTT. This gives the protein CASSQELDQPQHF.

This clone is termed large (0.1 to 1%). This chain links TRBV27 with TRBJ2-7, with TRBD1 as a possible D gene (5 bases). The length of the CDR3 is 12 residues. Germline assignment: CDR1 MNHEY and CDR2 SMNVEV (reference sequence). Trimming cost V 3 bases and J 7 bases, with 10 bases left between them. The CDR3 nucleotides are TGTGCCAGCAGTTTGATGGGGCGGGAGCAGTACTTC. This codes for CASSLMGREQYF.

This clone was counted a few times. This chain connects TRBV11-2 to TRBJ2-1; D gene ambiguous. The CDR3 has 13 residues. Trimming removed 5 bases at V and 6 bases at J, with 11 bases between. In germline, CDR1 is SGHAT, CDR2 FQNNGV. CDR3 coding DNA: TGTGCCAGCAGCCTCCCCGGAGCCAATGAGCAGTTCTTC. Residues: CASSLPGANEQFF.

V gene TRBV29-1 combines with J gene TRBJ2-7; 15 positions match TRBD2. The length of the CDR3 is 14 residues. Trimming at V came to 7 bases and at J to 7 bases, leaving 8 bases not matched to a gene. Per germline, CDR1 SQVTM and CDR2 ANQGSEA. The CDR3, as DNA: TGCAGCGCAAAGGGACTAGCGGGGGGTAGTGAGCAGTACTTC. Amino acid sequence: CSAKGLAGGSEQYF.

The V gene is TRBV14, the J gene TRBJ1-1, with a tentative D call TRBD1 (5 bases). CDR3 length: 16 residues. Trimming took off 4 bases at V and 0 bases at J, with 15 bases between the two ends. Per germline, CDR1 SGHDN and CDR2 FVKESK. The CDR3 DNA reads as TGTGCCAGCAGCCCGCCGACAGCTTCTATGAACACTGAAGCTTTCTTT. It is translated as CASSPPTASMNTEAFF.

The chain recombines TRBV7-9 with TRBJ1-5; 7 nucleotides align to TRBD1. Unmatched junction bases numbered 4, after V lost 5 bases and J lost 3 bases. The CDR3 contains 14 residues. Germline CDR1 is SEHNR and CDR2 is FQNEAQ (reference sequence). CDR3 nucleotides: TGTGCCAGCAGCCCGACAGGGCTCAATCAGCCCCAGCATTTT. Its protein is CASSPTGLNQPQHF.

This CDR3 reads CASSHYLSSGGGNIQYF. DNA of the CDR3: TGCGCCAGCAGCCATTATCTCTCTAGCGGGGGGGGCAACATTCAGTACTTC. V is TRBV4-1 and J is TRBJ2-4, with 12 bases matching TRBD2. Losses at the gene ends were 3 bases for V and 7 bases for J; bases not matched to a gene: 10. Germline values: CDR1 MGHRA, CDR2 YSYEKL. CDR3 size: 17 residues.

In this sample, this clone turned up once. With a far larger clone one base away, a read error is the likely cause. V gene TRBV7-3 combines with J gene TRBJ2-1, with 11 bases matching TRBD2. The CDR3 contains 15 residues. Looked up from germline, CDR1 is SGHTA and CDR2 is FQGTGA. V was clipped by 5 bases and J by 4 bases; unmatched bases: 4. The CDR3, as DNA: TGTGCCAGCAGCCTGGGACTAGCGGATTACAATGAGCAGTTCTTC. The encoded protein is CASSLGLADYNEQFF.

This chain uses TRBV7-2 with TRBJ2-1, with 8 bases that match TRBD2. The germline gives CDR1 SGHTA, CDR2 FQGNSA. The ends lost 5 bases at V and 8 bases at J; junction bases unmatched: 8. The CDR3 loop spans 14 amino acids. CDR3 residues: CASSRERERYEQFF. The DNA of the CDR3 is TGTGCCAGCAGCCGGGAGCGGGAGCGATATGAGCAGTTCTTC.

The rearrangement uses TRBV15 and TRBJ2-3, with D perhaps TRBD2 (7 bases). V was clipped by 4 bases and J by 5 bases, with 16 bases between them. CDR1 and CDR2 from the germline V gene are LNHNV and YYDKDF (reference sequence). This CDR3 contains 15 residues. As DNA, the CDR3 is TGTGCCACCAGCAAGAATCGGGGGGCGGGAGATACGCAGTATTTT. Translated: CATSKNRGAGDTQYF.

The chain carries TRBV25-1 and TRBJ1-3; the D is unclear. V lost 6 bases to trimming and J lost 4 bases, with 4 bases between them. Germline V gene lookup returns CDR1 MGHDK and CDR2 SYGVNS. The CDR3 length is 11 residues. The CDR3 DNA follows: TGTGCCAGCAGCCCAGGAAACACCATATATTTT. Residues: CASSPGNTIYF.

This chain joins TRBV28 and TRBJ1-5; TRBD1 is a possible D gene (6 bases). CDR1 MDHEN and CDR2 SYDVKM come from the germline V gene. V dropped 9 bases and J dropped 5 bases, with 14 bases sitting between them. The CDR3 is 13 residues long. The CDR3 sequence: CASTEGQHQPQHF. As DNA, the CDR3 is TGTGCCAGTACCGAAGGACAGCATCAGCCCCAGCATTTT.